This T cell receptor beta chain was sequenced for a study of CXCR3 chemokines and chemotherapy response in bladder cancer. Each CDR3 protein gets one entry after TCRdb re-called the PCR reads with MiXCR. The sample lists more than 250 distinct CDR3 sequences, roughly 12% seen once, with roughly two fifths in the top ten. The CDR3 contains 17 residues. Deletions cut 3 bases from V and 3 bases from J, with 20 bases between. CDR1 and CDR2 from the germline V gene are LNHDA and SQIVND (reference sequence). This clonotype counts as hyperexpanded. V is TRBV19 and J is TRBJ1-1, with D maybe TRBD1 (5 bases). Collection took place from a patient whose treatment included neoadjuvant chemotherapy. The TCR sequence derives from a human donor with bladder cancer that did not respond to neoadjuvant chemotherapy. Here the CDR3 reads CASSIYPGLRGDTEAFF. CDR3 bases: TGTGCCAGTAGTATTTACCCAGGGCTTAGGGGCGACACTGAAGCTTTCTTT.